This TCR beta chain came from a study of blood T cell repertoires in COVID-19 (dated by TCRdb to about 2020). The study in broad terms: Samples covering the acute and convalescent phases of COVID-19 were provided by collaborators in the United States, Italy and Spain. The material from the prospective study consisted of cDNA or gDNA derived from T cells, B-cell-depleted T cells, or PBMCs. Subjects who had been exposed to COVID-19, were actively infected with it, or had recovered from it provided the deeply sampled blood TCRbeta repertoires that made up the dataset. The repertoires were made available in a free public database intended to serve as a resource for research on the immune response to SARS-CoV-2. The samples were drawn from two sources: the first 160 participants of the ongoing ImmuneRACE study, and 1,200 or so subjects contributed by 6 global collaborators. The sample metadata nearly always contained a de-identified subject ID, COVID-19 status, age in years and sex. Where available, HLA class I and class II types were taken from metadata supplied by the sample provider and were not determined by assay-based typing. Here is what the overall study found, with its caveats: The quantity of clinical and demographic metadata differed by source and by participant and was supplied without curation.

From the cysteine up to the phenylalanine, the CDR3 has a length of 14 residues. Only the CDR3 portion is preserved as DNA: 42 bases, with reading frame beginning at the first base. From the germline V gene (reference sequence), CDR1 is LGHDT and CDR2 is YNNKEL. V loses 5 bases, J loses 3 bases, and the germline ends lie 13 bases apart. One collaborating source in Seattle enrolled patients while the patients were actively infected and followed the patients over time throughout the course of disease. Whole blood was collected in K2EDTA tubes by collaborating institutions according to the institutions' own protocols. For TCRbeta analysis, collaborators shipped samples in one of three forms: frozen whole blood, isolated PBMCs, or DNA extracted from either of those sample types. Notes on this clone: The antigen this receptor binds is unknown. No base quality information exists; no much larger clone differs at one position.

TCRbeta CDR3 regions were amplified from genomic DNA using the immunoSEQ Assay, a bias-controlled multiplex PCR. Turning to the authors' computational methods: The number of nucleated cells in each sample was estimated by amplification of reference gene primers within the assay. To quantify the absolute abundance of each unique TCRbeta CDR3 rearrangement, sequence reads were collapsed and filtered. For each sample, productive Simpson clonality was calculated as the square root of Simpson's diversity index across productive rearrangements. TCRdb's version of the immuneACCESS table is confined to in-frame rearrangements and falls short of the full clone set. An unresolved V gene accounts for under half of the shortfall where checked; the remainder is of unknown origin. The D gene and trimming were derived from the DNA, and the V and J assignments and clone size from that table. For this sample the table gives tens of thousands of clones, of which over 75% were detected only once. 15% to 20% of the sample is in the top ten clones.

This TCR derives from a woman aged 60-70 years with COVID-19, enrolled during active disease. The rearranged segments are TRBV3-1 (or the pseudogene TRBV3-2) and TRBJ1-1; no confident D gene assignment can be made. The sample consisted of peripheral blood. The bases are TGTGCCAGCAGCTCAACCGGGGAGGACACTGAAGCTTTCTTT. Its protein product is CASSSTGEDTEAFF.